This TCR beta chain originates from a study of identical twins. TCRdb reprocessed the 5' RACE reads with MiXCR, giving one entry per CDR3 protein. The sample lists hundreds of thousands of distinct CDR3 sequences, 21% occurring once. The sample holds a few counts of this clonotype. The CDR3 is made up of 15 amino acids. With 9 bases clipped from V and 5 bases from J, the junction kept 10 bases outside the gene matches. The same data also contributed to another study, on T cells expressing NK-cell markers.

The rearrangement uses TRBV12-3 or TRBV12-4 and TRBJ2-5, with 12 nucleotides matching TRBD2. Sequenced sample: PBMCs. The sequence derives from a woman aged 18-30 years in good health. The CDR3 region has the DNA TGTGCCAGTAGACTAGCGGGAGCAGTTAGGGAGACCCAGTACTTC. Encoded protein: CASRLAGAVRETQYF.